In this sample, the clone carrying this TCR beta chain turned up once. Its target is unknown. This record comes from a study of cytomegalovirus exposure and HLA in healthy donors. CDR1 LNHNV and CDR2 YYDKDF come from the germline V gene (reference sequence). This CDR3 has 17 amino acids. Germline trimming cut 6 bases from V and 2 bases from J; bases unmatched to any gene: 13. Whole-study findings and limits: Cytomegalovirus-associated TCR beta chains were listed, numbering around 150. It was confirmed in vitro that a few of the CMV-associated chains were specific for CMV antigens. Per published reports, the classifier diagnosed cytomegalovirus status with high specificity and sensitivity.

The donors were part of the approximately 120-subject validation cohort, which stood apart from the approximately 700-subject first cohort. Using immunoSEQ multiplex PCR, the repertoire was profiled, and TCRdb retains in-frame clones only, with some absent. The sample shows approximately 170,000 clones, roughly nine tenths of them seen only once. Material: PBMCs. The chain has TRBV15 and TRBJ1-5, with 7 bases fitting TRBD1. This clonotype originated in a woman aged 18-29 years in good health and CMV-seropositive. The CDR3, as DNA: TGTGCCACCAGGATCGACAGGGTAGGGCTCGGCAATCAGCCCCAGCATTTT. This codes for CATRIDRVGLGNQPQHF.